This record looks at one T cell receptor beta chain sequence and its context. This sample stems from a study of somatic mutations in cytotoxic T cells in rheumatoid arthritis. The CDR3 contains 14 residues. CDR1 SNHLY and CDR2 FYNNEI come from the germline V gene. Trimming left V 7 bases short and J 0 bases short, with 10 bases between. Assay used: immunoSEQ multiplex PCR; TCRdb lists only in-frame clones, some missing. The repertoire holds 20,000 to 25,000 clones, roughly 74% seen once, with about 11% in the top ten. The chain employs TRBV2 and TRBJ2-1; maybe TRBD2 (6 bases). The sample taken for sequencing was CD8+ T cells sorted from blood. The clonotype comes from an adult with rheumatoid arthritis. CDR3 region: CASTVSGSYNEQFF. In nucleotides, the CDR3 is TGTGCCAGCACCGTTAGCGGCTCCTACAATGAGCAGTTCTTC.